Each of the 6 T cell receptor beta chains below was sequenced from the same sample in a study of beta chain features in type 1 diabetes. The study reverse transcribed the entire isolated RNA, so it sequenced expressed TCRB transcripts. The repertoire was sequenced with immunoSEQ multiplex PCR; TCRdb's copy has only in-frame clones and lacks some. This table holds approximately 470,000 clones, approximately 30% found once. Input material: naive CD4+ T cells from blood. Every receptor here comes from a young man in good health.

The J gene is TRBJ2-3, the V gene TRBV10-3; a possible D gene is TRBD2 (7 bases). The CDR3 totals 16 residues. The germline V and J ends were trimmed by 10 bases and 2 bases, with 22 bases remaining between them. Germline V CDR1 and CDR2: ENHRY, SYGVKD. CDR3 DNA: TGTGCCACCCGACCGGGGGGCGGGACGCACACAGATACGCAGTATTTT. Encoded protein: CATRPGGGTHTDTQYF.

The chain is built from TRBV6-5 and TRBJ1-5; 9 bases agree with TRBD1. There are 14 residues in the CDR3. V lost 4 bases to trimming and J lost 2 bases; unmatched junction nucleotides: 0. Germline values: CDR1 MNHEY, CDR2 SVGAGI. The CDR3 region is CASSWTGGNQPQHF. The CDR3 bases are TGTGCCAGCAGTTGGACAGGGGGCAATCAGCCCCAGCATTTT.

This chain uses TRBV18 with TRBJ2-7, with 7 bases matching TRBD1. V was pared by 2 bases and J by 3 bases, with 7 bases of the junction left unmatched. The CDR3 consists of 15 residues. The germline V gene encodes CDR1 KGHSH and CDR2 LQKENI. This chain's CDR3 is CASSPRDSNRYEQYF. The CDR3, as DNA: TGTGCCAGCTCACCAAGGGACAGCAACCGCTACGAGCAGTACTTC.

J is TRBJ1-1 and V is TRBV5-4, with D unresolved. Germline assignment: CDR1 SGHNT and CDR2 YYREEE (reference sequence). The CDR3 spans 12 residues. V lost 2 bases, J lost 10 bases, and 12 bases lay in between. CDR3 in amino acids: CASSLPSGGAFF. For the CDR3, the DNA is TGTGCCAGCAGCTTACCGTCAGGAGGAGCTTTCTTT.

The gene calls are TRBV28 and TRBJ2-7, with D possibly TRBD1 on 5 matching bases. V was clipped by 5 bases and J by 4 bases, with 18 bases between them. Germline-derived CDR1 and CDR2 are MDHEN and SYDVKM. This CDR3 is 15 amino acids long. CDR3 DNA: TGTGCCAGCAGTCGCAGACAGCCCGGCAGGTACGAGCAGTACTTC. Translating it yields CASSRRQPGRYEQYF.

This clone was observed a few times. The V and J genes are TRBV30 and TRBJ2-4; D is undetermined. CDR1 and CDR2 (germline): GTSNPN, SVGIG (reference sequence). The CDR3 length is 14 residues. Trimming removed 2 bases at V and 0 bases at J, with 8 bases between. In DNA form, the CDR3 reads TGTGCCTGGAGTTTCAGTGGAGCCAAAAACATTCAGTACTTC. This codes for CAWSFSGAKNIQYF.